A single sample gave rise to the 10 T cell receptor beta chains below, sequenced in a study of T cell responses to AZD1222 COVID-19 vaccine. Only in-frame clones appear in the TCRdb table, and some are missing; sequencing was by immunoSEQ multiplex PCR. The data show roughly 100,000 clones, with nearly 90% seen just once and 13% held by the top ten. Sequencing used peripheral blood, obtained on day 0 of AZD1222 vaccination. The receptors here all came from an adult in good health.

This chain connects TRBV5-1 to TRBJ1-2; 10 bases line up with TRBD1. Germline V gives CDR1 SGHRS, CDR2 YFSETQ. The CDR3 runs to 15 residues. V lost 7 bases, J lost 3 bases, and 9 bases stayed unmatched. The CDR3 nucleotides are TGCGCCAGCTCCTTAAGACAGGGGGCAGACTATGGCTACACCTTC. It translates to CASSLRQGADYGYTF.

The V call is TRBV5-1, the J call TRBJ1-2; TRBD1 matches at 7 bases. The V and J ends lost 4 bases and 2 bases, in that order; junction bases with no gene match: 8. Germline lookup yields CDR1 SGHRS and CDR2 YFSETQ. This CDR3 has 15 residues. The DNA of the CDR3 is TGCGCCAGCAGCCCTGAGGGACAGTTCAACTATGGCTACACCTTC. Translation: CASSPEGQFNYGYTF.

J is TRBJ2-3 and V is TRBV25-1; D possibly corresponds to TRBD2 (5 bases). The CDR3 totals 14 residues. The germline CDR1 and CDR2 sequences are MGHDK and SYGVNS. Trimming removed 1 base from V and 6 bases from J, with 11 bases in between. The CDR3 reads CASSEWVAMDTQYF. The CDR3 coding sequence is TGTGCCAGCAGTGAATGGGTAGCGATGGATACGCAGTATTTT.

The V call is TRBV6-6, the J call TRBJ1-5; D ambiguous. Germline CDR1 and CDR2: MNHNY and SVGAGI (reference sequence). The CDR3 is made up of 17 amino acids. The ends were cut back, 5 bases at V and 0 bases at J, with 17 bases in the middle. DNA for the CDR3: TGTGCCAGCAGTCCTGCCTCGGGTTTTAATAGCAATCAGCCCCAGCATTTT. The encoded protein is CASSPASGFNSNQPQHF.

The CDR3: CASSIYTGRSSYNSPLHF. Written as DNA, the CDR3 is TGCGCCAGCAGCATCTACACGGGTAGGAGCTCCTATAATTCACCCCTCCACTTT. The V call is TRBV5-1, the J call TRBJ1-6; no reliable D call. The V and J ends lost 4 bases and 0 bases respectively, with 17 bases between them. The germline V gene has CDR1 SGHRS and CDR2 YFSETQ. CDR3 length equals 18 residues.

The chain employs TRBV30 and TRBJ1-2, with TRBD1 matching over 8 bases. The CDR3 sequence is 12 residues long. Germline V lookup: CDR1 GTSNPN, CDR2 SVGIG (reference sequence). The junction had 3 bases not matched to a gene; V was cut back by 2 bases and J by 7 bases. CDR3 nucleotide sequence: TGTGCCTGGAGTAGGACAGGGATTGGCTACACCTTC. Encoded protein: CAWSRTGIGYTF. Full variable domain (missing parts from reference TRBV30 and TRBJ1-2): SQTIHQWPATLVQPVGSPLSLECTVEGTSNPNLYWYRQAAGRGLQLLFYSVGIGQISSEVPQNLSASRPQDRQFILSSKKLLLSDSGFYLCAWSRTGIGYTFGSGTRLTVV.

The CDR3 sequence: CASTARDRLDYGYTF. For the CDR3, the DNA is TGTGCCAGCACAGCAAGGGACAGGTTGGACTATGGCTACACCTTC. The chain employs TRBV6-5 and TRBJ1-2; 8 bases are a match to TRBD1. The CDR3 has 15 residues. In germline, CDR1 is MNHEY, CDR2 SVGAGI. V dropped 7 bases and J dropped 3; count of bases not matched to a gene: 10.

V usage is TRBV19 and J usage is TRBJ1-2; TRBD1 agrees at 7 bases. The ends lost 0 bases at V and 3 bases at J; junction bases unmatched: 7. This CDR3 has 16 residues. The V gene's germline CDR1 is LNHDA and CDR2 SQIVND (reference sequence). The CDR3 is CASSIDFPGQYYGYTF. The CDR3 coding sequence is TGTGCCAGTAGTATAGATTTTCCGGGACAGTACTATGGCTACACCTTC.

The chain couples TRBV6-5 to TRBJ2-1, with 11 bases matching TRBD2. The CDR3 is 15 residues long. CDR1 MNHEY and CDR2 SVGAGI come from the germline V gene. The V and J ends lost 3 bases and 10 bases, in that order; junction bases with no gene match: 8. The CDR3 is CASSYGLAGGLEQFF. The CDR3 coding sequence is TGTGCCAGCAGTTATGGTCTAGCGGGGGGCCTAGAGCAGTTCTTC.

The chain is built from TRBV18 and TRBJ2-7, with D maybe TRBD2 (5 bases). The CDR3 has 16 amino acids. Per germline, CDR1 KGHSH and CDR2 LQKENI. Trimming removed 4 bases at V and 3 bases at J, with 19 bases between. CDR3 DNA sequence: TGTGCCAGCTCACTATCTACAAGCGGAAGAATCTACGAGCAGTACTTC. As protein: CASSLSTSGRIYEQYF.